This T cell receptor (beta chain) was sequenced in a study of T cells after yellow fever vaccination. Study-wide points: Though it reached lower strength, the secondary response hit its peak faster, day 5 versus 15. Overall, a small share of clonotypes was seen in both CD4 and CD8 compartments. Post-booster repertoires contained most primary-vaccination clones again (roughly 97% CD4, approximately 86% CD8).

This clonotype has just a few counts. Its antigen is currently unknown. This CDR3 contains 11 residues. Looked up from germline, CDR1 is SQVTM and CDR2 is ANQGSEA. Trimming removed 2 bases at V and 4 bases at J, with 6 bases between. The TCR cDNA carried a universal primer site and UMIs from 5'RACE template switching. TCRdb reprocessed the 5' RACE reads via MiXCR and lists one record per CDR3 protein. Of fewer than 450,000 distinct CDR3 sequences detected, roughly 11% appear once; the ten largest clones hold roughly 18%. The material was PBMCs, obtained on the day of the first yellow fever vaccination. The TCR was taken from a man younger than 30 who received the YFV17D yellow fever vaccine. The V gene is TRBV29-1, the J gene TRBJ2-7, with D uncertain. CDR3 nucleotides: TGCAGCGTTGAAATGGGGTACGAGCAGTACGTC. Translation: CSVEMGYEQYV.